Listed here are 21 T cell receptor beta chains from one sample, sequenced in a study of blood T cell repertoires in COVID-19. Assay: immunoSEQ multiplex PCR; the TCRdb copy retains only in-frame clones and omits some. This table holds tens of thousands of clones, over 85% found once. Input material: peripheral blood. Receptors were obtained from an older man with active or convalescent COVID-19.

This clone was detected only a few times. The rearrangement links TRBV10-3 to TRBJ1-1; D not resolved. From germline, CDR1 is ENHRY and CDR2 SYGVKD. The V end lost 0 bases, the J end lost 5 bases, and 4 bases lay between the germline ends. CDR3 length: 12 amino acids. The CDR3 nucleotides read TGTGCCATCAGTGAGTCTTTAACTGAAGCTTTCTTT. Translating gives CAISESLTEAFF.

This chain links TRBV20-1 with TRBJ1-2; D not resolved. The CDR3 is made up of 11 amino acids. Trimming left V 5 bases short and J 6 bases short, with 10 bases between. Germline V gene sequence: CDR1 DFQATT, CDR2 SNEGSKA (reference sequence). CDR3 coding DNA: TGCAGTGCTTGGAGTACGGATGGCTACACCTTC. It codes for CSAWSTDGYTF.

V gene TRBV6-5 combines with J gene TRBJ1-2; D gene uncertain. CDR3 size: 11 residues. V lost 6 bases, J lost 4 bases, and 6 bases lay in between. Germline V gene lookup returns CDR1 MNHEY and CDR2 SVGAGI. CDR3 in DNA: TGTGCCAGCAGACAGATCTATGGCTACACCTTC. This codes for CASRQIYGYTF.

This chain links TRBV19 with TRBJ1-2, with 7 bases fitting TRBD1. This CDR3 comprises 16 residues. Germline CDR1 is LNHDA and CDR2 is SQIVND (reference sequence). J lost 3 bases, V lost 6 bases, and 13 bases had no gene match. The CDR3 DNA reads TGTGCCAGTAGAGTCCAGGGGGGACTGTCCGACTATGGCTACACCTTC. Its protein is CASRVQGGLSDYGYTF.

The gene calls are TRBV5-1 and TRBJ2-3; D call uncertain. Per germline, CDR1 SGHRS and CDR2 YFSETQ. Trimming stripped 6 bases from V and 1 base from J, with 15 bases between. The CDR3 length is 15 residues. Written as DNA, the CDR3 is TGCGCCAGCACATCTACCTACCCTGGCACAGATACGCAGTATTTT. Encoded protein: CASTSTYPGTDTQYF. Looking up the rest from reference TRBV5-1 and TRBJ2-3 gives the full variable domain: KAGVTQTPRYLIKTRGQQVTLSCSPISGHRSVSWYQQTPGQGLQFLFEYFSETQRNKGNFPGRFSGRQFSNSRSEMNVSTLELGDSALYLCASTSTYPGTDTQYFGPGTRLTVL.

For the CDR3, the DNA is TGCGCCAGCCAGCCGGGTGAAAGGGGGGGTGAAAAACTGTTTTTT. Amino acids: CASQPGERGGEKLFF. This chain uses TRBV5-1 with TRBJ1-4; tentative D call: TRBD1 (6 bases). CDR1 SGHRS and CDR2 YFSETQ come from the germline V gene. The V and J ends lost 7 bases and 7 bases respectively, with 20 bases between them. The CDR3 consists of 15 residues.

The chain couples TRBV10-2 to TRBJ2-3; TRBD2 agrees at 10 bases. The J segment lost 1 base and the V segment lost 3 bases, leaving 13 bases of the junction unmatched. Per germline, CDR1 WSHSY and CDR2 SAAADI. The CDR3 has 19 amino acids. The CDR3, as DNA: TGCGCCAGCAGTGATTGGCGTGGTGGCGGGACTAGCGGCACAGATACGCAGTATTTT. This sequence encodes CASSDWRGGGTSGTDTQYF.

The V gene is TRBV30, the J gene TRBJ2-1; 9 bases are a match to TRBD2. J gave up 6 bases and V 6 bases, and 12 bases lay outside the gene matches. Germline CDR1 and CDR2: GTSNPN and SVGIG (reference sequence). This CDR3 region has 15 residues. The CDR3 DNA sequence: TGTGCCTGTTCTTTCGGGCTAGCGGGACCCAATGAGCAGTTCTTC. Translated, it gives CACSFGLAGPNEQFF.

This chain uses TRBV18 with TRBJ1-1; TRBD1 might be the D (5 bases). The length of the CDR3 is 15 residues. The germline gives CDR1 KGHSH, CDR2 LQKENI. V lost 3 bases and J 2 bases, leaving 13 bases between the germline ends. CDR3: CASSPAAGLNTEAFF. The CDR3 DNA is TGTGCCAGCTCACCCGCCGCGGGGCTAAACACTGAAGCTTTCTTT.

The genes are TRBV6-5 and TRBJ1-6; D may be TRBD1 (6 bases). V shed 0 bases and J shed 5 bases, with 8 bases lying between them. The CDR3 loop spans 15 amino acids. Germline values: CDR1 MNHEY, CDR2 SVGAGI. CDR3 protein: CASSYSDSNNSPLHF. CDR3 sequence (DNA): TGTGCCAGCAGTTACTCGGACAGTAATAATTCACCCCTCCACTTT.

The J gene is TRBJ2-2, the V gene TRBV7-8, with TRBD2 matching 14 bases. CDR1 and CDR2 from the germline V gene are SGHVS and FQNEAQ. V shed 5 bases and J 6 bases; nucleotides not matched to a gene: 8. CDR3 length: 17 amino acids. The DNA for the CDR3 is TGTGCCAGCAGCAGACTAGCGGGAGGGCCTCGGGCCGGGGAGCTGTTTTTT. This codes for CASSRLAGGPRAGELFF.

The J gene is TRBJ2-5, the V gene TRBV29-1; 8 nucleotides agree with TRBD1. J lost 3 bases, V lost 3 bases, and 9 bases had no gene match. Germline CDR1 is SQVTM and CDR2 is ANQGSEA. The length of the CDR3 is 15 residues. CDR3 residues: CSVDALAGQEETQYF. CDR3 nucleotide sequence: TGCAGCGTTGACGCGCTGGCGGGACAGGAAGAGACCCAGTACTTC.

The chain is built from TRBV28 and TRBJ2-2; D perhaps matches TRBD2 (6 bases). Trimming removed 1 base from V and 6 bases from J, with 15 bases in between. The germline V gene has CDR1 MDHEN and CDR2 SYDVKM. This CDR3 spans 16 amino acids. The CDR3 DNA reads TGTGCCAGCAGTTTATCAAAGGCAGGGAGGTCCGGGGAGCTGTTTTTT. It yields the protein CASSLSKAGRSGELFF.

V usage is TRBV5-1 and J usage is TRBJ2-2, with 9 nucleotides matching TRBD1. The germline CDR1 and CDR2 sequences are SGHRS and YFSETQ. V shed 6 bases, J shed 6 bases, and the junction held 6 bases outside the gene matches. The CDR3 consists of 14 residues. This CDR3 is CASTDRGTAGELFF. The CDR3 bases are TGCGCCAGCACGGACAGGGGAACGGCCGGGGAGCTGTTTTTT. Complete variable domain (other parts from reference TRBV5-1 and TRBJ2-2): KAGVTQTPRYLIKTRGQQVTLSCSPISGHRSVSWYQQTPGQGLQFLFEYFSETQRNKGNFPGRFSGRQFSNSRSEMNVSTLELGDSALYLCASTDRGTAGELFFGEGSRLTVL.

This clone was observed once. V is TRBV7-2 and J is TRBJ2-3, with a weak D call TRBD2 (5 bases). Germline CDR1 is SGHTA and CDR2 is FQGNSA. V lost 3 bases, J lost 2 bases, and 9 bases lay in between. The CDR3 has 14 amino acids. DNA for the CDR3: TGTGCCAGCAGCTTCACTAGAAACACAGATACGCAGTATTTT. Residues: CASSFTRNTDTQYF.

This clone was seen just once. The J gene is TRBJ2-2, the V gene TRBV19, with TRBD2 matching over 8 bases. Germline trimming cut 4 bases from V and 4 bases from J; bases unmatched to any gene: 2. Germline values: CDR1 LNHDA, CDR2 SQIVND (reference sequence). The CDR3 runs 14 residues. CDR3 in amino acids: CASSRREGTGELFF. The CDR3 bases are TGTGCCAGTAGTAGACGGGAGGGCACCGGGGAGCTGTTTTTT.

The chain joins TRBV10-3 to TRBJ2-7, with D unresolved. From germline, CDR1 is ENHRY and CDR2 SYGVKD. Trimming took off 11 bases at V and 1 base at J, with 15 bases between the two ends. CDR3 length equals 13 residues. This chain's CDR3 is CAVRLLPSYEQYV. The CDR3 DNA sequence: TGTGCCGTCCGGTTATTACCTTCCTACGAGCAGTACGTC.

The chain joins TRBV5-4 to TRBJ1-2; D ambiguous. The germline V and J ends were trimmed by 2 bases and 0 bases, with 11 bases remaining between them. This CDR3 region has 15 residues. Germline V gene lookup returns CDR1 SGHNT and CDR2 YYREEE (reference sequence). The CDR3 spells CASSLSVAANYGYTF. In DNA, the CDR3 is TGTGCCAGCAGCTTAAGTGTGGCCGCTAACTATGGCTACACCTTC.

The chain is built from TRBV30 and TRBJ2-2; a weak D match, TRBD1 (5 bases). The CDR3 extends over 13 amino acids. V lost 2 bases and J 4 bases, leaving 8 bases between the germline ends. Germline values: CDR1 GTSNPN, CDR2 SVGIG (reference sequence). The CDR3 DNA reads TGTGCCTGGAGTAGACAGTCCACCGGGGAGCTGTTTTTT. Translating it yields CAWSRQSTGELFF.

The CDR3 region has the DNA TGTGCCAGCAGCTTCCGAACTTCGGGCACCGGGGAGCTGTTTTTT. Translated, it gives CASSFRTSGTGELFF. J is TRBJ2-2 and V is TRBV5-6, with no clear D. There are 15 residues in the CDR3. The V gene's germline CDR1 is SGHDT and CDR2 YYEEEE. V lost 2 bases to trimming and J lost 4 bases, with 12 bases between them.

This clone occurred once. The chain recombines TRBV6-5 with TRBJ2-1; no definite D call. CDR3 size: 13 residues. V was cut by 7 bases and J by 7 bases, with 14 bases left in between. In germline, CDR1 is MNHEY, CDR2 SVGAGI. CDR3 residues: CASTPLSRNEQFF. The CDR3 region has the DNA TGTGCCAGCACTCCGTTAAGTCGGAATGAGCAGTTCTTC.